This entry lists 2 T cell receptor beta chains sequenced from one sample in a study of cytotoxic CD8 clonotypes in ibrutinib-treated CLL. The protocol was immunoSEQ multiplex PCR, while the TCRdb copy is restricted to in-frame clones and leaves out a portion. The sample holds roughly 58,000 clones, roughly 54% seen once. Here the sequenced sample was PBMCs, taken at disease progression, from a patient treated with ibrutinib. The origin of the receptors is a human donor with chronic lymphocytic leukemia.

The chain has TRBV6-5 and TRBJ2-7; the match to TRBD1 covers 8 bases. The CDR3 loop spans 15 amino acids. Trimming at V came to 0 bases and at J to 6 bases, leaving 7 bases not matched to a gene. Germline lookup yields CDR1 MNHEY and CDR2 SVGAGI. Here the CDR3 reads CASSYSGQGPGEQYF. CDR3 in DNA: TGTGCCAGCAGTTACTCAGGACAGGGACCGGGCGAGCAGTACTTC.

The chain links TRBV7-8 to TRBJ1-1; D may be TRBD1 (6 bases). The CDR3 totals 15 residues. Per the germline V gene, CDR1 is SGHVS and CDR2 is FQNEAQ. Trimming removed 3 bases from V and 3 bases from J, with 14 bases in between. CDR3 amino acids: CASSFPPEGDTEAFF. The CDR3, as DNA: TGTGCCAGCAGCTTTCCACCCGAGGGGGACACTGAAGCTTTCTTT.